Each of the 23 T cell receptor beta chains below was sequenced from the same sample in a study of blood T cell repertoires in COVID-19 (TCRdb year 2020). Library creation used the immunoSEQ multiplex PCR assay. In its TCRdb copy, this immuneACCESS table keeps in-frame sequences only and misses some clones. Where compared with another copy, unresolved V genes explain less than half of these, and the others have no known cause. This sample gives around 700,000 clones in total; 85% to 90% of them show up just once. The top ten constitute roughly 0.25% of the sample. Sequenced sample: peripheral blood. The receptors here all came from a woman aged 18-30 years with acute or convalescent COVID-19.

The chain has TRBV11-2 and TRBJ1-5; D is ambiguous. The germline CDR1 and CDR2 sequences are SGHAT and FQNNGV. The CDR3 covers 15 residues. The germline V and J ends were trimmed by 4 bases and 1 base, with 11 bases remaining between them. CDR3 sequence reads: CASSSGWQSNQPQHF. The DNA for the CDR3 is TGTGCCAGCAGCTCTGGTTGGCAGAGCAATCAGCCCCAGCATTTT. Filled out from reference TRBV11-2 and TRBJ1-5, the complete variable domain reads EAGVAQSPRYKIIEKRQSVAFWCNPISGHATLYWYQQILGQGPKLLIQFQNNGVVDDSQLPKDRFSAERLKGVDSTLKIQPAKLEDSAVYLCASSSGWQSNQPQHFGDGTRLSIL.

CDR3 sequence reads: CASSMPRQGGNTIYF. In nucleotides, the CDR3 is TGTGCCAGTAGTATGCCGCGACAGGGTGGAAACACCATATATTTT. The J gene is TRBJ1-3, the V gene TRBV19, with 7 bases identical to TRBD1. The ends lost 3 bases at V and 3 bases at J; junction bases unmatched: 5. Germline V CDR1 and CDR2: LNHDA, SQIVND (reference sequence). The CDR3 is made up of 15 amino acids.

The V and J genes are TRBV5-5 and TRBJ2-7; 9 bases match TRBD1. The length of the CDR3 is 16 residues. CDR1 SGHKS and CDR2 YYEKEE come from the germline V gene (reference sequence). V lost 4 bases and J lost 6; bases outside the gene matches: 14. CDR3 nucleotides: TGTGCCAGCAGCAATTACAGGGGGCCTTCTCCCGCCGAGCAGTACTTC. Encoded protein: CASSNYRGPSPAEQYF.

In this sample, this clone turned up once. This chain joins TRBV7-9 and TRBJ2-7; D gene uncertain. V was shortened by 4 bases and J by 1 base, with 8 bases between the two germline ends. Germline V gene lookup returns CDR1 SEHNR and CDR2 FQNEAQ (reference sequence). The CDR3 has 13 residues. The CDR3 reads CASSSRISYEQYF. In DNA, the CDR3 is TGTGCCAGCAGCTCCAGGATTTCCTACGAGCAGTACTTC.

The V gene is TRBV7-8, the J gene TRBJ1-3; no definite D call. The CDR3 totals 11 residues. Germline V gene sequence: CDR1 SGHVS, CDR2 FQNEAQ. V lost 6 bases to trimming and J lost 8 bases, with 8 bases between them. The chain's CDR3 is CASSRGDTIYF. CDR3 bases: TGTGCCAGCAGTCGCGGAGACACCATATATTTT.

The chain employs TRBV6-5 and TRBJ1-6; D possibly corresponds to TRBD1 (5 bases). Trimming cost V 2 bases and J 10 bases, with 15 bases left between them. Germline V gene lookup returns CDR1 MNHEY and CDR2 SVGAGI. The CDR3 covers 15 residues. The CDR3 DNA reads TGTGCCAGCAGTTACGCCAGGGAAGGGAGGTCACCCCTCCACTTT. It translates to CASSYAREGRSPLHF.

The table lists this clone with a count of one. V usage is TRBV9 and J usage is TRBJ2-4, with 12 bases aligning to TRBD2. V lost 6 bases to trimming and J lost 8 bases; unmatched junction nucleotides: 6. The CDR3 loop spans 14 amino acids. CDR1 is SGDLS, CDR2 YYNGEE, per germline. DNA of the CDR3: TGTGCCAGCAATGGAGGACTAGCGGGGCACATTCAGTACTTC. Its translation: CASNGGLAGHIQYF.

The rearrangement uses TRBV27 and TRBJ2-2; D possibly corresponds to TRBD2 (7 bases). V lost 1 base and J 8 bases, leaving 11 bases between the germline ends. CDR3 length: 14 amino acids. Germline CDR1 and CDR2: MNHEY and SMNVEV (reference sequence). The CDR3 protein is CASSLLGGAGELFF. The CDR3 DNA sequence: TGTGCCAGCAGTTTATTGGGGGGGGCTGGGGAGCTGTTTTTT.

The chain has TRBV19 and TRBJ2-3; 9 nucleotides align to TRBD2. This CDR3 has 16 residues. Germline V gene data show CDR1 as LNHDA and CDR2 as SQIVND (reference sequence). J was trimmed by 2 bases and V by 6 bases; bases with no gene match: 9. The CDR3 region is CASRVSGGLATDTQYF. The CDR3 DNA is TGTGCCAGTAGGGTTAGCGGGGGCCTCGCCACAGATACGCAGTATTTT.

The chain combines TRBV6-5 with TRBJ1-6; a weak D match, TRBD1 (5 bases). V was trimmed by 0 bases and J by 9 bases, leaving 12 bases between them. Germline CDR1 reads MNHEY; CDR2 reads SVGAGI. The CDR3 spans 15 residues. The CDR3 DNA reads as TGTGCCAGCAGTTACTCTCAGGGCCCCCCTTCACCCCTCCACTTT. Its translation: CASSYSQGPPSPLHF.

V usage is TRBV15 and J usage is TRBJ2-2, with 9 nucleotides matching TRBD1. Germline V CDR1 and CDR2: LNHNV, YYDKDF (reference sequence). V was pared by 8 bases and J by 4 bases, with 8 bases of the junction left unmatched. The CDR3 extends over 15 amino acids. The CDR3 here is CATVTGTGITGELFF. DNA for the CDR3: TGTGCCACCGTTACTGGGACAGGGATCACCGGGGAGCTGTTTTTT. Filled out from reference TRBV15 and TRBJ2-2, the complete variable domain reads DAMVIQNPRYQVTQFGKPVTLSCSQTLNHNVMYWYQQKSSQAPKLLFHYYDKDFNNEADTPDNFQSRRPNTSFCFLDIRSPGLGDTAMYLCATVTGTGITGELFFGEGSRLTVL.

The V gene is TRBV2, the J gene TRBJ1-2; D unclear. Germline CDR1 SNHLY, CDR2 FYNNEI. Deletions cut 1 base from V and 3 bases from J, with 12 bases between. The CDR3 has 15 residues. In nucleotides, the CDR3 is TGTGCCAGCAGTGAAGGGAGGATTGGGGACTATGGCTACACCTTC. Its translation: CASSEGRIGDYGYTF.

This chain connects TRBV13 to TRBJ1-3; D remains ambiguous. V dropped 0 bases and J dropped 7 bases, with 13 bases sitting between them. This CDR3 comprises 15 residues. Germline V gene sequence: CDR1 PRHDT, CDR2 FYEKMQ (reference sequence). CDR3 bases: TGTGCCAGCAGCTTAGGTGGGCAGGTATGGAACACCATATATTTT. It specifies CASSLGGQVWNTIYF.

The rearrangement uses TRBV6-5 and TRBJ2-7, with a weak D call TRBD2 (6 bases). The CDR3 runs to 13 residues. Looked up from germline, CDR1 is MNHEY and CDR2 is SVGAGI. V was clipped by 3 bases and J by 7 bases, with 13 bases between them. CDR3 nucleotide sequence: TGTGCCAGCAGTTATTCGTACGCGGGGGAGCAGTACTTC. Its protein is CASSYSYAGEQYF.

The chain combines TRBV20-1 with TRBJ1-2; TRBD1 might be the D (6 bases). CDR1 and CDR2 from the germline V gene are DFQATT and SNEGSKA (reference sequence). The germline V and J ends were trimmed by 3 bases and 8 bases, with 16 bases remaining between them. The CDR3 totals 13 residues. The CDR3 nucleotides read TGCAGTGCTAGTGAGAGGACAGACGGGGGCTACACCTTC. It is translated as CSASERTDGGYTF.

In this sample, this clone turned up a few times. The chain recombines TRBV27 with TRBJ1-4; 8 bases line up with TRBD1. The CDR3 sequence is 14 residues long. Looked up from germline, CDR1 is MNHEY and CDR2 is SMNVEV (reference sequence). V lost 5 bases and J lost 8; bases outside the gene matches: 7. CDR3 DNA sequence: TGTGCCAGCAGTCTGGACAGGGAGGGCGAAAAACTGTTTTTT. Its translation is CASSLDREGEKLFF. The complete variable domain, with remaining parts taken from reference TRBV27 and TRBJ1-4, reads EAQVTQNPRYLITVTGKKLTVTCSQNMNHEYMSWYRQDPGLGLRQIYYSMNVEVTDKGDVPEGYKVSRKEKRNFPLILESPSPNQTSLYFCASSLDREGEKLFFGSGTQLSVL.

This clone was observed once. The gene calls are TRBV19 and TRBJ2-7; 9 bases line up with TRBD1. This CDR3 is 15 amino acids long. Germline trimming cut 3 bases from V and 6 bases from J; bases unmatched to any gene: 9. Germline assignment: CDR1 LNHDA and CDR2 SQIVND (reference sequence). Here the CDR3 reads CASSISGQGKGEQYF. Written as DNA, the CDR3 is TGTGCCAGTAGTATTTCGGGACAGGGAAAGGGCGAGCAGTACTTC.

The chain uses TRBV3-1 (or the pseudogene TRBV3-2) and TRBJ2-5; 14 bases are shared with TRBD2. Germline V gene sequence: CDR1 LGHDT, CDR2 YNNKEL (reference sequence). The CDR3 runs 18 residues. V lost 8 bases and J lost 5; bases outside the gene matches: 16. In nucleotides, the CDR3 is TGTGCCAGCGGGACCGGGACTAGCGGGGGTCGCACTCGGGAGACCCAGTACTTC. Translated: CASGTGTSGGRTRETQYF.

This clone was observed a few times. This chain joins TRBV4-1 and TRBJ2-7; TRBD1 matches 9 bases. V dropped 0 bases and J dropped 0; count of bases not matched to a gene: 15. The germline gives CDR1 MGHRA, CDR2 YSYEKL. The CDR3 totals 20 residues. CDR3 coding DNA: TGCGCCAGCAGCCAAGATCAGGTTACAGGGGGCTGGCAGGGCTCCTACGAGCAGTACTTC. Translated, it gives CASSQDQVTGGWQGSYEQYF.

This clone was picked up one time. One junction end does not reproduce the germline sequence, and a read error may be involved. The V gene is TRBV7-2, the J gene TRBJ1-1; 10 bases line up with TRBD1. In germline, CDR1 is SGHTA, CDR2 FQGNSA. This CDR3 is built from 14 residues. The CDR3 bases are TGTGCCAGCAGCTCGGACAGGGGGAACTCTGAAGCTTTCTTT. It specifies CASSSDRGNSEAFF. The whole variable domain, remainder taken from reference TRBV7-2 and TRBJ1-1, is GAGVSQSPSNKVTEKGKDVELRCDPISGHTALYWYRQSLGQGLEFLIYFQGNSAPDKSGLPSDRFSAERTGGSVSTLTIQRTQQEDSAVYLCASSSDRGNSEAFFGQGTRLTVV.

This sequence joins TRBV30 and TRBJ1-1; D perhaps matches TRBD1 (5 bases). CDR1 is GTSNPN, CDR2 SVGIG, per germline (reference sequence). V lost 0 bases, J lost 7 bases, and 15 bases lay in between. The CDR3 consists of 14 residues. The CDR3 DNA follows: TGTGCCTGGAGTGTACCTCGTTGGGGCATTGAAGCTTTCTTT. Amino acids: CAWSVPRWGIEAFF.

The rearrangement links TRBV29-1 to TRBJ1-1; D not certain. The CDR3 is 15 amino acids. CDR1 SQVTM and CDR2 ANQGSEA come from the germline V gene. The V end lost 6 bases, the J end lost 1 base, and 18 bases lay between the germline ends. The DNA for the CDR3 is TGCAGCGTATATGAGTGGGCAAAGGAGAACACTGAAGCTTTCTTT. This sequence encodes CSVYEWAKENTEAFF. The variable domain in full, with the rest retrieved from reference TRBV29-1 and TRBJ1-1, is SAVISQKPSRDICQRGTSLTIQCQVDSQVTMMFWYRQQPGQSLTLIATANQGSEATYESGFVIDKFPISRPNLTFSTLTVSNMSPEDSSIYLCSVYEWAKENTEAFFGQGTRLTVV.

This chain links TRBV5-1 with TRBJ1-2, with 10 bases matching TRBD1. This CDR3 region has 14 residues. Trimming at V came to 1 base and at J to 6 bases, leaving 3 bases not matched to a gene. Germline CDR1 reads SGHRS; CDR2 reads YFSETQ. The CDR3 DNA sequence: TGCGCCAGCAGCTTGACCGGGACAGGGGATGGCTACACCTTC. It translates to CASSLTGTGDGYTF.